This TCR beta chain originates from a study of CD8+ T cells in alopecia areata. With regard to this clone: As yet, its antigen is unknown.

CDR1 and CDR2 (germline): PRHDT, FYEKMQ (reference sequence). The length of the CDR3 is 12 residues. The V end lost 5 bases, the J end lost 4 bases, and 8 bases lay between the germline ends. Notes on the study in general: Especially in alopecia totalis/universalis, lesional scalp showed greater clonality than normal scalp did.

As the sequencing template, cDNA was produced by extracting RNA and reverse transcribing it. Generated by immunoSEQ multiplex PCR, the TCRdb table keeps only in-frame clones and is missing some. The sample records around 210,000 clones, around three fifths being singletons. Sequenced material: CD8+ T cells sorted from blood. This chain connects TRBV13 to TRBJ1-1; D remains ambiguous. This sequence was found in a human donor in good health. CDR3 in DNA: TGTGCCAGCAGCAGAGGAATCACTGAAGCTTTCTTT. Translation: CASSRGITEAFF.